This TCR beta chain was identified during a study of immune evolution from preneoplasia to lung adenocarcinoma. Study findings and constraints: Top clone frequencies peaked in normal lung, apparently declining through invasive adenocarcinoma.

This table comes from immunoSEQ multiplex PCR, and its TCRdb copy is limited to in-frame clones, with some not included. The repertoire holds more than 6,000 clones, with 60% to 80% as singletons. About this clone itself: Its cognate antigen is unknown.

Trimming cost V 4 bases and J 1 base, with 10 bases left between them. CDR3 length: 14 residues. Germline V gene lookup returns CDR1 MNHEY and CDR2 SVGAGI. After pathologic assessment, macro-dissection selected premalignant or tumor cells for extraction. This chain links TRBV6-5 with TRBJ1-1; maybe TRBD1 (6 bases). The sequenced material came from FFPE minimally invasive lung adenocarcinoma tissue. This TCR was recovered from a person between 65 and 79 years old with lung adenocarcinoma. The CDR3 sequence is CASSWVRGNTEAFF. DNA of the CDR3: TGTGCCAGCAGTTGGGTCAGGGGGAACACTGAAGCTTTCTTT.